The 2 T cell receptor beta chains reported below all come from one sample, sequenced in a study of PD-1 blockade in classical Hodgkin lymphoma (dated by TCRdb to about 2020). Preparation of the library involved the immunoSEQ multiplex PCR assay. TCRdb holds this immuneACCESS table with in-frame rearrangements only. Some clones are missing; in checked studies, unresolved V genes explain under half, and the rest has no known cause. This sample has roughly 20,000 clones in its table, and roughly 80% of those were observed once. About 6.6% of the sample rests with the top ten. The time point label for this specimen denotes: cycle 1 day 1 (C1D1), immediately before nivolumab initiation. All trial patients had relapsed after autologous stem cell transplantation, with cohorts A, B and C differing in prior brentuximab vedotin exposure. The sequences come from peripheral blood mononuclear cells (PBMCs), collected at baseline. The receptors here all came from a human donor with classical Hodgkin lymphoma.

V and J are TRBV4-3 and TRBJ2-3; 10 bases are shared with TRBD2. The CDR3 consists of 17 residues. After removal of 1 base from V and 6 bases from J, the junction contained 10 bases not matched to a gene. Germline CDR1 and CDR2: LGHNA and YSLEER. CDR3 amino acids: CASSQVFIAGGRDTQYF. CDR3 in DNA: TGCGCCAGCAGCCAAGTGTTTATAGCGGGGGGACGGGATACGCAGTATTTT.

The V gene is TRBV7-2, the J gene TRBJ2-3; D call uncertain. The CDR3 has 16 amino acids. Germline V gene sequence: CDR1 SGHTA, CDR2 FQGNSA. V shed 3 bases and J shed 4 bases, with 17 bases lying between them. This CDR3 reads CASSFRTGLEADTQYF. DNA for the CDR3: TGTGCCAGCAGCTTTCGAACCGGGTTGGAAGCAGATACGCAGTATTTT.